This TCR beta chain was sequenced during a study of T cells of healthy individuals. This clonotype was recorded at least ten times. TCRdb reprocessed the 5' RACE reads with MiXCR, giving one entry per CDR3 protein. Of around 98,000 distinct CDR3 sequences in the sample, approximately 15% are singletons; the top ten hold 6.2%. CDR1 is LGHDT, CDR2 YNNKEL, per germline (reference sequence). CDR3 length: 13 amino acids. V lost 3 bases, J lost 3 bases, and 1 base stayed unmatched. The TCR was taken from a human donor in good health. The rearrangement joins TRBV3-1 to TRBJ2-5, with 7 bases that match TRBD1. The CDR3, as DNA: TGTGCCAGCAGCCAGGGGACAGAAGAGACCCAGTACTTC. Residues: CASSQGTEETQYF.